This T cell receptor (beta chain) was retrieved from a study of monozygotic twins with inflammatory bowel disease. This CDR3 is 15 amino acids long. Germline lookup yields CDR1 SGHRS and CDR2 YFSETQ. There were eight separate reactions per sample in which cDNA was made. From its re-call of the 5' RACE reads, TCRdb lists each CDR3 protein once, without DNA. This sample's table reports over 130,000 distinct CDR3 sequences. A word on this clonotype: Its antigen remains unknown.

General study points: Evidence did not back any single strong signal or clonotype linked to IBD. Patients got different immunosuppressive treatments, which may have made their repertoires more variable.

Sequencing was done on a sample of blood. The clonotype was recovered from a human donor with ulcerative colitis or Crohn's disease, or a healthy co-twin of an affected twin (not recorded which). The chain recombines TRBV5-1 with TRBJ2-5; TCRdb outputs TRBD2, but without DNA this stays unchecked. The CDR3 spells CASSTISGTQETQYF.